The entry that follows covers one T cell receptor (beta chain) sequence. Antigen specificity is unknown. This sample is part of a study of blood T cells in healthy people across ages. General study points: Older age coincided with a roughly linear decline in TCR beta diversity per million T cells. Versus aged donors, long-lived donors had higher diversity and more naive CD4+ cells.

Then a second PCR, running roughly 7 to 11 cycles, was carried out with a sample-barcoded 5' primer and a J-beta primer mix. TCRdb independently ran MiXCR on the 5' RACE reads; one entry per CDR3 protein. The repertoire consists of under 2 million distinct CDR3 sequences, with roughly 30% occurring once and the leading ten covering about 11%. The CDR3 has 15 residues. The J segment lost 6 bases and the V segment lost 0 bases, leaving 10 bases of the junction unmatched. The V gene's germline CDR1 is DFQATT and CDR2 SNEGSKA (reference sequence). The chain carries TRBV20-1 and TRBJ1-2, with 7 bases fitting TRBD1. Material for sequencing was blood. This sequence originates from a woman in her twenties or thirties in good health. CDR3 bases: TGCAGTGCTAGAGATACGACCAGGGGGGCTGATGGCTACACCTTC. It is translated as CSARDTTRGADGYTF.